These 14 T cell receptor beta chains were sequenced from one sample in a study of cytomegalovirus exposure and HLA in healthy donors. A multiplex PCR was run with 60 Vbeta primers and 13 Jbeta primers. Sequencing used immunoSEQ multiplex PCR; TCRdb keeps in-frame clones, though not all of them. The data contain under 150,000 clones, approximately 80% of them singletons. The sample taken for sequencing was PBMCs. The source is a woman aged 25 to 39 in good health and CMV-seronegative.

This rearrangement joins TRBV15 to TRBJ1-2; tentative D call: TRBD1 (6 bases). The ends were cut back, 3 bases at V and 7 bases at J, with 12 bases in the middle. This CDR3 is built from 13 residues. Germline CDR1 and CDR2: LNHNV and YYDKDF (reference sequence). CDR3 bases: TGTGCCACCAGCAGCCGGGACACAGGTGGCTACACCTTC. This encodes CATSSRDTGGYTF. Using reference TRBV15 and TRBJ1-2 for the parts outside the CDR3, the full variable domain is DAMVIQNPRYQVTQFGKPVTLSCSQTLNHNVMYWYQQKSSQAPKLLFHYYDKDFNNEADTPDNFQSRRPNTSFCFLDIRSPGLGDTAMYLCATSSRDTGGYTFGSGTRLTVV.

This chain links TRBV10-3 with TRBJ2-3, with a tentative D call TRBD2 (7 bases). This CDR3 comprises 14 residues. Trimming shortened V by 6 bases and J by 6 bases, and 16 bases separated the two germline ends. Germline V CDR1 and CDR2: ENHRY, SYGVKD. The CDR3 reads CAIRREGGVDTQYF. In nucleotides, the CDR3 is TGTGCCATCAGACGGGAAGGGGGGGTGGATACGCAGTATTTT.

The rearrangement links TRBV19 to TRBJ1-5, with D maybe TRBD1 (5 bases). The V end lost 10 bases, the J end lost 6 bases, and 22 bases lay between the germline ends. Germline values: CDR1 LNHDA, CDR2 SQIVND (reference sequence). The CDR3 extends over 15 amino acids. CDR3 loop: CAIAAGQGLGQPQHF. CDR3 nucleotide sequence: TGTGCCATTGCCGCGGGGCAGGGCTTAGGTCAGCCCCAGCATTTT. Supplemented by reference TRBV19 and TRBJ1-5, the full variable domain reads DGGITQSPKYLFRKEGQNVTLSCEQNLNHDAMYWYRQDPGQGLRLIYYSQIVNDFQKGDIAEGYSVSREKKESFPLTVTSAQKNPTAFYLCAIAAGQGLGQPQHFGDGTRLSIL.

V and J are TRBV19 and TRBJ2-1; 7 nucleotides match TRBD2. Germline CDR1 and CDR2: LNHDA and SQIVND (reference sequence). Trimming removed 4 bases from V and 3 bases from J; junction bases left unmatched: 3. This CDR3 comprises 14 residues. CDR3 sequence reads: CASSRLADYNEQFF. CDR3 sequence (DNA): TGTGCCAGTAGTAGGCTAGCGGACTACAATGAGCAGTTCTTC. Full variable domain (missing parts from reference TRBV19 and TRBJ2-1): DGGITQSPKYLFRKEGQNVTLSCEQNLNHDAMYWYRQDPGQGLRLIYYSQIVNDFQKGDIAEGYSVSREKKESFPLTVTSAQKNPTAFYLCASSRLADYNEQFFGPGTRLTVL.

The rearrangement uses TRBV7-3 and TRBJ2-2, with 7 bases that match TRBD2. CDR1 and CDR2 from the germline V gene are SGHTA and FQGTGA. This CDR3 has 16 residues. V trimming: 5 bases; J trimming: 7 bases; junction bases outside the gene matches: 13. The CDR3 is CASSHPLAKSGGELFF. The CDR3 nucleotides read TGTGCCAGCAGCCACCCACTAGCGAAATCAGGCGGGGAGCTGTTTTTT.

This sequence joins TRBV7-2 and TRBJ2-5, with 8 bases identical to TRBD1. The J call could be wrong; TRBJ2-7 is a better fit for the DNA end. From germline, CDR1 is SGHTA and CDR2 FQGNSA. This CDR3 region has 15 residues. This CDR3 is CTSSLHQGAVYEQYF. The CDR3 DNA reads TGTACCAGCAGCTTACATCAGGGGGCTGTCTACGAGCAGTACTTC.

The J gene is TRBJ2-7, the V gene TRBV28; 9 bases are a match to TRBD2. CDR3 length: 14 amino acids. The germline V gene has CDR1 MDHEN and CDR2 SYDVKM. V dropped 6 bases and J dropped 2; count of bases not matched to a gene: 5. The CDR3 protein is CASRRLAATYEQYF. The CDR3 bases are TGTGCCAGCAGGCGACTAGCGGCGACCTACGAGCAGTACTTC.

This clone showed up just once. The chain joins TRBV4-1 to TRBJ2-1; D gene unclear. The CDR3 loop spans 11 amino acids. CDR1 is MGHRA and CDR2 is YSYEKL in the germline V gene. Trimming removed 7 bases at V and 5 bases at J, with 6 bases between. CDR3 in DNA: TGCGCCAGCATTCAAAACAATGAGCAGTTCTTC. Translated, it gives CASIQNNEQFF.

This clone showed up just a few times. This chain uses TRBV4-3 with TRBJ2-7, with a weak D call TRBD2 (5 bases). CDR3 length equals 15 residues. Trimming shortened V by 4 bases and J by 0 bases, and 13 bases separated the two germline ends. Per germline, CDR1 LGHNA and CDR2 YSLEER. The CDR3, as DNA: TGCGCCAGCAGCCTTGCTGGCGGGTCCTCCTACGAGCAGTACTTC. This translates into CASSLAGGSSYEQYF.

The chain uses TRBV18 and TRBJ1-1, with a tentative D call TRBD1 (6 bases). The CDR3 extends over 16 amino acids. The V gene's germline CDR1 is KGHSH and CDR2 LQKENI. Between the trimmed V and J ends, which lost 5 bases and 1 base, there was a span of 17 bases. CDR3 protein: CASSSGGPRGNTEAFF. In DNA, the CDR3 is TGTGCCAGCTCATCGGGGGGGCCCCGGGGGAACACTGAAGCTTTCTTT.

This chain connects TRBV28 to TRBJ2-5; 10 bases map to TRBD2. Germline CDR1 MDHEN, CDR2 SYDVKM. CDR3 size: 13 residues. Losses at the gene ends were 6 bases for V and 3 bases for J; bases not matched to a gene: 1. The CDR3: CASRLAGKETQYF. The CDR3 region has the DNA TGTGCCAGCAGACTAGCGGGAAAAGAGACCCAGTACTTC.

The chain recombines TRBV5-4 with TRBJ2-5; tentatively, D is TRBD2 (6 bases). Looked up from germline, CDR1 is SGHNT and CDR2 is YYREEE (reference sequence). This CDR3 has 18 amino acids. With 1 base removed from V and 11 bases from J, the gap between germline ends came to 30 bases. The CDR3 sequence: CASSLMDINRDSFGLQYF. The CDR3 region has the DNA TGTGCCAGCAGCTTGATGGATATCAACCGGGACTCATTTGGTTTACAGTACTTC.

A word on this clone: An end of the junction does not agree with germline; a read error may underlie this. The J gene is TRBJ2-3, the V gene TRBV7-7, with 7 bases identical to TRBD2. Germline-derived CDR1 and CDR2 are SSHAT and FNYEAQ (reference sequence). The CDR3 extends over 14 amino acids. The CDR3 DNA is TGTGCTAGCAGCCCCCTAGCGGCCACAGATACGCAGTATTTT. Protein sequence: CASSPLAATDTQYF. Using reference TRBV7-7 and TRBJ2-3 for the parts outside the CDR3, the full variable domain is GAGVSQSPRYKVTKRGQDVTLRCDPISSHATLYWYQQALGQGPEFLTYFNYEAQPDKSGLPSDRFSAERPEGSISTLTIQRTEQRDSAMYRCASSPLAATDTQYFGPGTRLTVL.

The CDR3 sequence is CASSEALPGDTQYF. DNA for the CDR3: TGTGCCAGCAGTGAAGCGCTTCCCGGAGATACGCAGTATTTT. V is TRBV2 and J is TRBJ2-3; D gene ambiguous. The CDR3 loop spans 14 amino acids. The ends were cut back, 0 bases at V and 5 bases at J, with 9 bases in the middle. Germline CDR1 is SNHLY and CDR2 is FYNNEI.